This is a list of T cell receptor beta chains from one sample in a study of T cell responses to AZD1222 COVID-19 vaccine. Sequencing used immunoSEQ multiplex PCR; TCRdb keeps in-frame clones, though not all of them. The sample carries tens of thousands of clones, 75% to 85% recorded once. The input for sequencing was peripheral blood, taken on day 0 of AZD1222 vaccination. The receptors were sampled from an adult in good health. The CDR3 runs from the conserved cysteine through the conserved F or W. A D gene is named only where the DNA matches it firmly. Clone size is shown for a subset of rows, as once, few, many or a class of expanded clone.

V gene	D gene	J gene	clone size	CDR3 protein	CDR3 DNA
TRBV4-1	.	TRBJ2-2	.	CASSLSNTGELFF	TGCGCCAGCAGCCTAAGTAACACCGGGGAGCTGTTTTTT
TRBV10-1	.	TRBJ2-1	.	CASSQVLGVGEQFF	TGCGCCAGCAGTCAGGTCTTAGGGGTCGGTGAGCAGTTCTTC
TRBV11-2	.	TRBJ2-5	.	CASSPRAVQETQYF	TGTGCCAGCAGCCCCCGGGCTGTACAAGAGACCCAGTACTTC
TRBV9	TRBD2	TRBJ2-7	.	CASSAGTSAYEQYF	TGTGCCAGCAGCGCCGGGACTAGCGCCTACGAGCAGTACTTC
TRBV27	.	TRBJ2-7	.	CASRRIQGYEQYF	TGTGCCAGCAGGCGCATACAGGGCTACGAGCAGTACTTC
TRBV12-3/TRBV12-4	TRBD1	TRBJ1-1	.	CASSTGQGIRAFF	TGTGCCAGCAGCACGGGACAGGGGATTAGGGCTTTCTTT
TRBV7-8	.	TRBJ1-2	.	CASSSGQTNYGYTF	TGTGCCAGCAGCTCTGGACAGACCAACTATGGCTACACCTTC
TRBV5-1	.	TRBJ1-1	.	CASSPMPGNTEAFF	TGCGCCAGCAGCCCGATGCCGGGAAACACTGAAGCTTTCTTT
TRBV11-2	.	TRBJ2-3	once	CATSTSTDTQYF	TGTGCCACGAGTACGAGCACAGATACGCAGTATTTT
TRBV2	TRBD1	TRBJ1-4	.	CASSPNRGANEKLFF	TGTGCCAGCAGCCCGAACAGGGGAGCTAATGAAAAACTGTTTTTT
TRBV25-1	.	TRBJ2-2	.	CASSVLTGPTGELFF	TGTGCCAGCAGTGTACTAACAGGGCCCACCGGGGAGCTGTTTTTT
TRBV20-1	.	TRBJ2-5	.	CSAPAQETQYF	TGCAGTGCACCAGCCCAAGAGACCCAGTACTTC
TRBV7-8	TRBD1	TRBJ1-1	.	CASSLGRTGGGTEAFF	TGTGCCAGCAGCTTAGGCAGGACAGGGGGGGGTACTGAAGCTTTCTTT
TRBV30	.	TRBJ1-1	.	CAWSEQMNTEAFF	TGTGCCTGGAGTGAACAGATGAACACTGAAGCTTTCTTT
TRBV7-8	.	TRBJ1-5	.	CASSLDSSMAQPQHF	TGTGCCAGCAGCTTAGACAGTTCAATGGCTCAGCCCCAGCATTTT
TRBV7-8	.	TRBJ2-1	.	CASSPRRSGVGSSYNEQFF	TGTGCCAGCAGTCCCAGACGAAGTGGAGTAGGCAGCTCCTACAATGAGCAGTTCTTC
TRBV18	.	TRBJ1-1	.	CASSPRQSDTEAFF	TGTGCCAGCTCACCAAGACAGTCGGACACTGAAGCTTTCTTT
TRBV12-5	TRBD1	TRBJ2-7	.	CASGSDRGRHEQYF	TGTGCTAGTGGTTCTGACAGGGGGCGGCACGAGCAGTACTTC
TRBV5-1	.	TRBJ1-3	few	CASSSDSNSGNTIYF	TGCGCCAGCAGCTCCGACTCGAACTCTGGAAACACCATATATTTT
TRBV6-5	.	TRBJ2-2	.	CASRTGDANTGELFF	TGTGCCAGCAGGACGGGGGACGCGAACACCGGGGAGCTGTTTTTT
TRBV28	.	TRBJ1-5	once	CASRSGGQPQHF	TGTGCCAGCAGGTCGGGTGGTCAGCCCCAGCATTTT
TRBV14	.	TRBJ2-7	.	CASSQGVVPYEQYF	TGTGCCAGCAGCCAAGGGGTAGTTCCCTACGAGCAGTACTTC
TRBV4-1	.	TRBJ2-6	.	CASSQVGLQDPSGANVLTF	TGCGCCAGCAGCCAAGTGGGTTTACAGGACCCCTCTGGGGCCAACGTCCTGACTTTC
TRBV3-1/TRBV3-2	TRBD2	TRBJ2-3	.	CATERDDTQYF	TGTGCCACTGAGCGGGACGATACGCAGTATTTT
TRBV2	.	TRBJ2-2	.	CASSEVPMGGELFF	TGTGCCAGCAGTGAGGTCCCGATGGGTGGGGAGCTGTTTTTT
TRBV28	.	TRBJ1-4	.	CASSGEALGIGFF	TGTGCCAGCAGCGGGGAGGCCCTTGGGATTGGGTTTTTT
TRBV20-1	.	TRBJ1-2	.	CSASAVGPYGYTF	TGCAGTGCTAGTGCGGTAGGCCCTTATGGCTACACCTTC
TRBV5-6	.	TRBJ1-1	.	CASSEYGAPTEAFF	TGTGCCAGCAGCGAATACGGGGCCCCCACTGAAGCTTTCTTT
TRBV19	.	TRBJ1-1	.	CASDDHMNTEAFF	TGTGCCAGTGACGACCACATGAACACTGAAGCTTTCTTT
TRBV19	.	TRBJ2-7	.	CASSPGARATEYEQYF	TGTGCCAGTAGCCCAGGGGCGAGGGCCACTGAGTACGAGCAGTACTTC
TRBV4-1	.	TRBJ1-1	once	CASSQSLGGTEAFF	TGCGCCAGCAGCCAATCCCTGGGCGGCACTGAAGCTTTCTTT
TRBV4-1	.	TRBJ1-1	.	CASSLGTQGRRAEAFF	TGCGCCAGCAGCCTGGGGACGCAAGGGAGACGGGCTGAAGCTTTCTTT
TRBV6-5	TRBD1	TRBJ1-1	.	CASRSGTGGALAFF	TGTGCCAGCAGATCCGGGACAGGGGGCGCTTTGGCTTTCTTT
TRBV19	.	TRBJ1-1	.	CASIEYGNTEAFF	TGTGCCAGTATAGAGTACGGGAACACTGAAGCTTTCTTT
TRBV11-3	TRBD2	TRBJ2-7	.	CASSLTSGSSEQYF	TGTGCCAGCAGCTTAACTAGCGGGAGTTCCGAGCAGTACTTC
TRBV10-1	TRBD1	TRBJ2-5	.	CASSTGTEKETQYF	TGCGCCAGCAGTACTGGGACAGAAAAAGAGACCCAGTACTTC
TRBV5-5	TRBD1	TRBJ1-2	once	CASSETSGGSYGYTF	TGTGCCAGCAGCGAGACCTCAGGGGGATCCTATGGCTACACCTTC
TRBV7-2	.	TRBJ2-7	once	CASSPPRQVNEQYF	TGTGCCAGCAGCCCCCCGAGACAGGTGAACGAGCAGTACTTC
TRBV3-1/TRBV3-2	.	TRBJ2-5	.	CASSPQQGRETQYF	TGTGCCAGCAGCCCACAACAGGGAAGGGAGACCCAGTACTTC
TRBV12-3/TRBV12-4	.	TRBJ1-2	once	CASSYDATNGYTF	TGTGCCAGCAGTTACGACGCCACCAATGGCTACACCTTC
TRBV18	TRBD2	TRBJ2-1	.	CASSPIAGPYNEQFF	TGTGCCAGCTCACCCATAGCGGGCCCATACAATGAGCAGTTCTTC
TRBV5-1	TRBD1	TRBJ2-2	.	CASSPGTGFAGELFF	TGCGCCAGCAGCCCAGGGACAGGGTTTGCCGGGGAGCTGTTTTTT
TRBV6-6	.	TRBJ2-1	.	CASSYPSRGDQQFF	TGTGCCAGCAGTTACCCGTCCAGGGGGGACCAGCAGTTCTTC
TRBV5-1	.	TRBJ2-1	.	CASSFGNSYNEQFF	TGCGCCAGCAGCTTCGGGAACTCCTACAATGAGCAGTTCTTC
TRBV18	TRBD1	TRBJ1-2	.	CASSPDRADYGYTF	TGTGCCAGCTCACCTGACAGGGCGGACTATGGCTACACCTTC
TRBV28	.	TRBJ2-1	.	CASSGDYYNEQFF	TGTGCCAGCAGTGGGGATTACTACAATGAGCAGTTCTTC
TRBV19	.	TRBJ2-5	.	CASSIGGQTKETQYF	TGTGCCAGTAGTATAGGGGGTCAGACCAAGGAGACCCAGTACTTC
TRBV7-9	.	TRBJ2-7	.	CASSPLGPTYEQYF	TGTGCCAGCAGCCCCCTAGGACCTACCTACGAGCAGTACTTC
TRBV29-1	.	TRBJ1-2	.	CSVEIVNGYTF	TGCAGCGTTGAAATAGTGAATGGCTACACCTTC
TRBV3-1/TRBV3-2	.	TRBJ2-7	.	CASSRRTDEQYF	TGTGCCAGCAGCCGAAGGACAGACGAGCAGTACTTC
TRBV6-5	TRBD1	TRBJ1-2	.	CASREGQGANYGYTF	TGTGCCAGCAGGGAGGGACAGGGGGCTAACTATGGCTACACCTTC
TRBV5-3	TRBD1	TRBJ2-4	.	CARSVDRGAKNIQYF	TGTGCCAGAAGCGTCGACAGGGGGGCCAAAAACATTCAGTACTTC
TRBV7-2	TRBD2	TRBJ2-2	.	CASSFWTSGNGELFF	TGTGCCAGCAGCTTTTGGACTAGCGGCAACGGGGAGCTGTTTTTT
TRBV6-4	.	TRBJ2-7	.	CASSDGVGEQYF	TGTGCCAGCAGTGACGGGGTTGGCGAGCAGTACTTC
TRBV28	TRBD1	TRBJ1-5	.	CASSRRQGDQPQHF	TGTGCCAGCAGTCGAAGACAGGGCGATCAGCCCCAGCATTTT